One and the same sample provided the 4 T cell receptor beta chains below, sequenced in a study of blood T cell repertoires in COVID-19. The assay was immunoSEQ multiplex PCR, and TCRdb's table has in-frame clones only and misses some. The data hold around 60,000 clones, with 80% to 90% observed a single time. The sample comprised peripheral blood. The receptor set was obtained from a human donor with active COVID-19. The donor label of this sample is uncertain.

The rearrangement uses TRBV6-4 and TRBJ2-3; 8 positions agree with TRBD2. The V and J ends lost 8 bases and 11 bases, in that order; junction bases with no gene match: 12. This CDR3 is 13 amino acids long. Germline CDR1 MRHNA, CDR2 SNTAGT. CDR3 DNA: TGTGCCAGCTCTATCAATGGACTAGCCCAGCAGTATTTT. Translated, it gives CASSINGLAQQYF.

The V and J genes are TRBV30 and TRBJ1-5; D ambiguous. CDR1 and CDR2 from the germline V gene are GTSNPN and SVGIG (reference sequence). This CDR3 has 13 amino acids. Trimming shortened V by 5 bases and J by 6 bases, and 14 bases separated the two germline ends. The CDR3 DNA sequence: TGTGCCTGGGCACCGGGTGTGGTTCAGCCCCAGCATTTT. Translation gives CAWAPGVVQPQHF.

CDR3 coding DNA: TGTGCCAGCAGTGCCGAAGCCCACGGGGAGCTGTTTTTT. This translates into CASSAEAHGELFF. The chain is built from TRBV2 and TRBJ2-2, with no clear D. The ends were cut back, 4 bases at V and 7 bases at J, with 10 bases in the middle. The germline V gene encodes CDR1 SNHLY and CDR2 FYNNEI. CDR3 length equals 13 residues.

V is TRBV13 and J is TRBJ2-2; D perhaps matches TRBD2 (5 bases). The V gene lost 2 bases and the J gene lost 2 bases, with 9 bases spanning the gap. The length of the CDR3 is 15 residues. Germline V gives CDR1 PRHDT, CDR2 FYEKMQ (reference sequence). The CDR3 nucleotides are TGTGCCAGCAGCTTAAGTCCGGGAAACACCGGGGAGCTGTTTTTT. This translates into CASSLSPGNTGELFF.